Below, 17 T cell receptor beta chains from the same sample are listed, as sequenced in a study of metastatic and nonmetastatic thyroid tumors. TCRdb re-clonotyped the PCR reads via MiXCR. This table holds some 30,000 clones, approximately 11% found once. Prior to thyroid surgery, none of the patients had received any treatment. Sequenced material: blood. These receptor sequences come from a female donor with papillary thyroid cancer or a benign thyroid nodule (not recorded which). Some clones in this sample may be carry-over from other donors' samples.

In its sample, this clone was seen many times. The genes are TRBV28 and TRBJ1-6; D remains ambiguous. There are 12 residues in the CDR3. In germline, CDR1 is MDHEN, CDR2 SYDVKM. Trimming stripped 8 bases from V and 7 bases from J, with 9 bases between. CDR3 bases: TGTGCCAGCGAGAGGACGAATTCACCCCTCCACTTT. It yields the protein CASERTNSPLHF.

This clone was seen many times. V usage is TRBV6-2 or TRBV6-3 and J usage is TRBJ1-1; perhaps TRBD1 as D (5 bases). The CDR3 spans 13 residues. The V gene lost 5 bases and the J gene lost 1 base, with 8 bases spanning the gap. The germline CDR1 and CDR2 sequences are MNHEY and SVGEGT. The CDR3 sequence: CASSGHKNTEAFF. The CDR3 region has the DNA TGTGCCAGCAGTGGACATAAGAACACTGAAGCTTTCTTT.

This clone was recorded many times. The same CDR3 also results from other DNA sequences found in this sample. The V and J genes are TRBV5-1 and TRBJ1-5; TRBD1 agrees at 10 bases. The CDR3 covers 14 residues. The ends lost 4 bases at V and 6 bases at J; junction bases unmatched: 4. In germline, CDR1 is SGHRS, CDR2 YFSETQ. The CDR3 DNA reads as TGCGCCAGCAGCGCGACAGGGGGCCCTCAGCCCCAGCATTTT. Amino acid sequence: CASSATGGPQPQHF.

The J gene is TRBJ1-1, the V gene TRBV4-1; 10 bases are shared with TRBD1. The CDR3 runs to 15 residues. J was trimmed by 11 bases and V by 4 bases; bases with no gene match: 13. Germline lookup yields CDR1 MGHRA and CDR2 YSYEKL. CDR3 DNA sequence: TGCGCCAGCAGCCGATCCTCGGACAGGGGGTTGTGGGCTTTCTTT. This translates into CASSRSSDRGLWAFF.

This clone was seen at least ten times. The J gene is TRBJ1-3, the V gene TRBV7-3; D unresolved. The germline gives CDR1 SGHTA, CDR2 FQGTGA. This CDR3 has 15 amino acids. Trimming took 0 bases from V and 0 from J, leaving 6 bases between them. This CDR3 reads CASSLTGSSGNTIYF. The DNA of the CDR3 is TGTGCCAGCAGCTTAACAGGATCCTCTGGAAACACCATATATTTT.

Many counts were recorded for this clone. A much larger clone sits a single nucleotide away, making a read error possible. The chain employs TRBV28 and TRBJ1-1; no firm D call. V shed 4 bases and J shed 8 bases, with 17 bases lying between them. Germline V gives CDR1 MDHEN, CDR2 SYDVKM. The CDR3 length is 14 residues. The CDR3 reads CASSSLQEVPEAFF. Here the CDR3 DNA reads TGTGCCAGCAGTTCTTTGCAGGAGGTGCCGGAAGCTTTCTTT.

This clone was picked up many times. Here the CDR3 DNA reads TGTGCCTGGACAACAGGGTCTAACTATGGCTACACCTTC. Translated: CAWTTGSNYGYTF. The gene calls are TRBV30 and TRBJ1-2, with D possibly being TRBD1 (6 bases). V lost 4 bases and J 0 bases, leaving 9 bases between the germline ends. The CDR3 covers 13 residues. The germline gives CDR1 GTSNPN, CDR2 SVGIG (reference sequence).

This clone was seen many times. The J gene is TRBJ2-3, the V gene TRBV6-6, with D uncertain. V lost 0 bases to trimming and J lost 5 bases, with 12 bases between them. CDR3 size: 15 residues. The V gene's germline CDR1 is MNHNY and CDR2 SVGAGI (reference sequence). The CDR3 loop reads CASSYSGIAGDTQYF. The DNA for the CDR3 is TGTGCCAGCAGTTACTCGGGGATAGCAGGAGATACGCAGTATTTT.

This clone was found many times. The chain recombines TRBV24-1 with TRBJ2-1, with 12 bases lining up with TRBD2. The CDR3 is 17 residues long. Germline V gene lookup returns CDR1 KGHDR and CDR2 SFDVKD. Trimming at V came to 4 bases and at J to 6 bases, leaving 9 bases not matched to a gene. CDR3 nucleotide sequence: TGTGCCACCAGTGAATCTAGCGGGAGGGGGGTCGTCAATGAGCAGTTCTTC. It specifies CATSESSGRGVVNEQFF.

The chain joins TRBV9 to TRBJ2-1; 9 bases match TRBD2. CDR1 is SGDLS and CDR2 is YYNGEE in the germline V gene. V lost 3 bases and J lost 9; bases outside the gene matches: 10. This CDR3 region has 15 residues. CDR3 sequence: CASSARGGTAAEQFF. The CDR3 coding sequence is TGTGCCAGCAGCGCGCGGGGGGGAACCGCAGCTGAGCAGTTCTTC.

Many counts were recorded for this clone. The chain joins TRBV4-1 to TRBJ1-1, with D tentatively TRBD1 (5 bases). Trimming removed 0 bases from V and 6 bases from J, with 20 bases in between. CDR3 length: 17 residues. Germline V gene sequence: CDR1 MGHRA, CDR2 YSYEKL. The CDR3 nucleotides read TGCGCCAGCAGCCAAGATCTCCCAACCGACAGTTTTGCTGAAGCTTTCTTT. It encodes CASSQDLPTDSFAEAFF.

This clone has ten or more counts. The genes are TRBV18 and TRBJ2-3; 9 bases align to TRBD2. The V segment lost 5 bases and the J segment 2 bases; nucleotides outside the gene matches: 5. Germline-derived CDR1 and CDR2 are KGHSH and LQKENI. This CDR3 region has 15 residues. CDR3: CASSWGLADTDTQYF. The CDR3 bases are TGTGCCAGCTCATGGGGACTAGCAGACACAGATACGCAGTATTTT.

This clone was found many times. Within the sample, other DNA sequences also encode this same CDR3. The V call is TRBV4-1, the J call TRBJ2-7, with 7 positions matching TRBD1. CDR1 is MGHRA and CDR2 is YSYEKL in the germline V gene. V dropped 1 base and J dropped 9; count of bases not matched to a gene: 12. This CDR3 is 15 amino acids long. CDR3 loop: CASSQGETGRDGQYF. Written as DNA, the CDR3 is TGCGCCAGCAGCCAAGGGGAGACAGGGCGCGACGGGCAGTACTTC.

This clone came up many times. The sample has other DNA sequences that encode this CDR3 too. J is TRBJ1-5 and V is TRBV5-6, with D unresolved. The V end lost 4 bases, the J end lost 4 bases, and 18 bases lay between the germline ends. The germline V gene encodes CDR1 SGHDT and CDR2 YYEEEE. The CDR3 spans 16 residues. CDR3 in amino acids: CASSAIRAGSNQPQHF. The CDR3 DNA follows: TGTGCCAGCAGCGCGATAAGGGCAGGATCTAATCAGCCCCAGCATTTT.

This clone was observed at least ten times. The chain has TRBV29-1 and TRBJ2-5; weak D call: TRBD1 (5 bases). The V and J ends lost 7 bases and 1 base respectively, with 13 bases between them. The CDR3 sequence is 13 residues long. Looked up from germline, CDR1 is SQVTM and CDR2 is ANQGSEA. The CDR3 loop is CSGGLLRQETQYF. DNA for the CDR3: TGCAGCGGGGGCTTATTACGCCAAGAGACCCAGTACTTC.

This clone was counted at least ten times. The chain is built from TRBV11-1 and TRBJ1-1; 8 bases line up with TRBD1. The CDR3 sequence is 18 residues long. With V trimmed by 2 bases and J by 5 bases, 16 bases remained unmatched. Germline loops: CDR1 SGHAT, CDR2 FQDESV (reference sequence). This chain's CDR3 is CASSLNSGRRRGRTEAFF. CDR3 in DNA: TGTGCCAGCAGCTTAAATTCGGGCCGGCGCAGGGGGCGAACTGAAGCTTTCTTT.

This clone was seen a handful of times. The chain has TRBV5-1 and TRBJ2-2; tentatively, D is TRBD1 (7 bases). Germline V gives CDR1 SGHRS, CDR2 YFSETQ. Trimming removed 6 bases from V and 5 bases from J, with 17 bases in between. The CDR3 runs to 15 residues. The CDR3 here is CASTWQGGRTGELFF. In nucleotides, the CDR3 is TGCGCCAGCACATGGCAGGGGGGTAGAACCGGGGAGCTGTTTTTT.